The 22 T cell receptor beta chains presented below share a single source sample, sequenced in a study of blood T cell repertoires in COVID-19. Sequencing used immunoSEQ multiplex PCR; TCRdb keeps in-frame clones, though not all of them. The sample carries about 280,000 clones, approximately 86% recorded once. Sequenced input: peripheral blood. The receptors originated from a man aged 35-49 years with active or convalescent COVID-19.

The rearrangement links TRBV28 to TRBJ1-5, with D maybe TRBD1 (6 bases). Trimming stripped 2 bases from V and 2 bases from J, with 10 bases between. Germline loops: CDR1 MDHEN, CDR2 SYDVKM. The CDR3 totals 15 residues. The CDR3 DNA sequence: TGTGCCAGCAGTTTACCACCAGGGGGCAATCAGCCCCAGCATTTT. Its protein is CASSLPPGGNQPQHF.

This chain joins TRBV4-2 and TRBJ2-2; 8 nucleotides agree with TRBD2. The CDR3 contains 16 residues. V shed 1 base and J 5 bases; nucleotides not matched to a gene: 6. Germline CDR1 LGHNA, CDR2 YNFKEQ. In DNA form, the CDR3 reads TGTGCCAGCAGCCAAGCGCGGGGGGCCTCGACCGGGGAGCTGTTTTTT. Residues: CASSQARGASTGELFF.

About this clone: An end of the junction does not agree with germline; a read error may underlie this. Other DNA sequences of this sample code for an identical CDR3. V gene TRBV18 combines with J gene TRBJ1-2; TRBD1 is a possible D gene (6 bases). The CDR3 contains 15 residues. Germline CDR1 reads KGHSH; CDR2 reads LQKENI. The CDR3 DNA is TGTGCTAGCTCACCGGACAGCGAAGCCAGCTATGGCTACACCTTC. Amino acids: CASSPDSEASYGYTF.

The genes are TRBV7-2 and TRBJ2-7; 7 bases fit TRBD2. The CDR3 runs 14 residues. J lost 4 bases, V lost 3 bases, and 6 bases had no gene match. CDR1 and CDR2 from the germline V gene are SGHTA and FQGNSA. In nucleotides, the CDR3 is TGTGCCAGCAGCTTTGGGCTGGGGGGGTACGAGCAGTACTTC. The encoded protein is CASSFGLGGYEQYF.

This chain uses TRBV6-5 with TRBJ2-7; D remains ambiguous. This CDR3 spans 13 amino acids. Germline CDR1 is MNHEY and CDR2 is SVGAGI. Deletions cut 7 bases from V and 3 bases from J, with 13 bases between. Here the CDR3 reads CASKVNSFYEQYF. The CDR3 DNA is TGTGCCAGCAAAGTGAACTCTTTCTACGAGCAGTACTTC.

CDR3 in DNA: TGTGCCAGCAGCCCCCCCCGGGGGGGCCGGGAGACCCAGTACTTC. This sequence encodes CASSPPRGGRETQYF. This chain joins TRBV3-1 (or the pseudogene TRBV3-2) and TRBJ2-5; TRBD2 matches at 8 bases. This CDR3 has 15 residues. Trimming cost V 4 bases and J 5 bases; bases outside gene matches: 9. Germline CDR1 reads LGHDT; CDR2 reads YNNKEL (reference sequence).

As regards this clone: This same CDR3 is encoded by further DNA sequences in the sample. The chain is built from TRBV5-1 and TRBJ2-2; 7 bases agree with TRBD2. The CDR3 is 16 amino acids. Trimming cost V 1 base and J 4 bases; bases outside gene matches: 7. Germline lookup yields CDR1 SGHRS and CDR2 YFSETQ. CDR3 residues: CASSLSGTGGTGELFF. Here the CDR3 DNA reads TGCGCCAGCAGCTTGTCCGGGACGGGAGGCACCGGGGAGCTGTTTTTT.

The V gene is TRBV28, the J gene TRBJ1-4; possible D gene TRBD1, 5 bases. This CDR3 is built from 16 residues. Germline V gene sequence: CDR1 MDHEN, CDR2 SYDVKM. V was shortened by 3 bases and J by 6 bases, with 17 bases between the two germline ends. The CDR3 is CASSLGQGLGYEKLFF. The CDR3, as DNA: TGTGCCAGCAGTTTGGGGCAGGGCTTAGGTTATGAAAAACTGTTTTTT.

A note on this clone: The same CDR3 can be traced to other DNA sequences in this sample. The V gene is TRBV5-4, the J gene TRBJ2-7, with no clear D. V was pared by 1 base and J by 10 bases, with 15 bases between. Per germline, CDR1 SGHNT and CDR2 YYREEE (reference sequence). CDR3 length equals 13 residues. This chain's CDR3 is CASSLTGLEQQYF. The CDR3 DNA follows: TGTGCCAGCAGCTTGACTGGGCTCGAGCAACAGTACTTC.

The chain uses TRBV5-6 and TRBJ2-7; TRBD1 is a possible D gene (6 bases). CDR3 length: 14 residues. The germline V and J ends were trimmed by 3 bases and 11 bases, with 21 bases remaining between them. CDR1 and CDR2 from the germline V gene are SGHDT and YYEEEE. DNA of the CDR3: TGTGCCAGCAGCTCCAGAGGGGGACACCCCGGGAAGTACTTC. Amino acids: CASSSRGGHPGKYF.

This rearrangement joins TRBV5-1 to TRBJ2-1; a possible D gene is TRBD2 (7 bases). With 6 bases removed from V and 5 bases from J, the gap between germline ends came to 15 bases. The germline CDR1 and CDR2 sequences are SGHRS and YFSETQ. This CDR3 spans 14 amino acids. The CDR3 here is CASIRGAGDNEQFF. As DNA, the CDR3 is TGCGCCAGCATCCGGGGGGCTGGCGACAATGAGCAGTTCTTC.

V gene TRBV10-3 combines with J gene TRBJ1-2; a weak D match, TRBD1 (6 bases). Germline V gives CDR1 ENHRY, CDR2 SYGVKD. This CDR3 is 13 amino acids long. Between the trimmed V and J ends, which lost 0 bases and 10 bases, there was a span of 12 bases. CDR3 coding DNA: TGTGCCATCAGTGAGTCCACAGGGAGCACCTACACCTTC. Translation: CAISESTGSTYTF.

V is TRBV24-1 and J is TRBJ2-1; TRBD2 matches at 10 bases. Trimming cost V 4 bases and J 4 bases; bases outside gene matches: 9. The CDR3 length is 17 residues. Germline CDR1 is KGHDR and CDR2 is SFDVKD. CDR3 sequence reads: CATSENGASGGYNEQFF. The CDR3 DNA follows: TGTGCCACCAGTGAAAACGGCGCTAGCGGGGGTTACAATGAGCAGTTCTTC.

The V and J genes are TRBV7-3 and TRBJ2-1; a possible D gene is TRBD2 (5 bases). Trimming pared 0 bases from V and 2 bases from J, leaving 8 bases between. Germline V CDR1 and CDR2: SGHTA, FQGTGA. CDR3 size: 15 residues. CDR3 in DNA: TGTGCCAGCAGCTTAACTCGGGGTACCTACAATGAGCAGTTCTTC. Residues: CASSLTRGTYNEQFF. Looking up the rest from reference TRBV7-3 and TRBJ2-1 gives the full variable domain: GAGVSQTPSNKVTEKGKYVELRCDPISGHTALYWYRQSLGQGPEFLIYFQGTGAADDSGLPNDRFFAVRPEGSVSTLKIQRTERGDSAVYLCASSLTRGTYNEQFFGPGTRLTVL.

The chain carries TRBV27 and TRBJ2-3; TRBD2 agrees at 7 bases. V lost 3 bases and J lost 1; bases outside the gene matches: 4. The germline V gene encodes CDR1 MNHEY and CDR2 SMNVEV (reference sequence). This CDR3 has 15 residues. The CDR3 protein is CASSFGGVGTDTQYF. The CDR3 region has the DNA TGTGCCAGCAGTTTTGGGGGGGTCGGCACAGATACGCAGTATTTT.

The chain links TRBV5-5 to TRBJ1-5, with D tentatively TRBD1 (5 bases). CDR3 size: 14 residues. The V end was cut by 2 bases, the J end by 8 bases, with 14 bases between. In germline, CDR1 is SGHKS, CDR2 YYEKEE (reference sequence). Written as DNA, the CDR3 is TGTGCCAGCAGCTTTTTCGGGGGAGGGAAGCCCCAGCATTTT. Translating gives CASSFFGGGKPQHF. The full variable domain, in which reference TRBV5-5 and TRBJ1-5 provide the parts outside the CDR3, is DAGVTQSPTHLIKTRGQQVTLRCSPISGHKSVSWYQQVLGQGPQFIFQYYEKEERGRGNFPDRFSARQFPNYSSELNVNALLLGDSALYLCASSFFGGGKPQHFGDGTRLSIL.

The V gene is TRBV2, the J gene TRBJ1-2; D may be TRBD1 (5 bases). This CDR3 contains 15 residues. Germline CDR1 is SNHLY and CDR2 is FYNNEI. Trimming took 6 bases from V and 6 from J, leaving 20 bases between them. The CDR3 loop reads CASSPRGGRGDGYTF. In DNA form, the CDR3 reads TGTGCCAGCAGCCCGAGGGGAGGGCGGGGGGATGGCTACACCTTC.

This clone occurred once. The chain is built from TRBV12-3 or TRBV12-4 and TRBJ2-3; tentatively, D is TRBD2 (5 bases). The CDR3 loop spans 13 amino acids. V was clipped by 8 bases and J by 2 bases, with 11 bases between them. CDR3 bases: TGTGCCAGCGAGGGATTGGCCACAGATACGCAGTATTTT. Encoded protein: CASEGLATDTQYF.

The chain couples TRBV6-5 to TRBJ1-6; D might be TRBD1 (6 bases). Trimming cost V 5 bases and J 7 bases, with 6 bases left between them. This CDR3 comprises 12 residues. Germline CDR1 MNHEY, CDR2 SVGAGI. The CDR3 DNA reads TGTGCCAGCAGTAGGGGGAATTCACCCCTCCACTTT. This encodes CASSRGNSPLHF.

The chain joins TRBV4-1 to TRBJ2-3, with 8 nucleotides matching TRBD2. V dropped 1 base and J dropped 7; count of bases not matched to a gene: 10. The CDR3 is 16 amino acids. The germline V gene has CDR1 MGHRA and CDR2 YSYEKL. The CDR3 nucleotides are TGCGCCAGCAGCCAAGTGGAGAGCGGGAGTGGGAATACGCAGTATTTT. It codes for CASSQVESGSGNTQYF.

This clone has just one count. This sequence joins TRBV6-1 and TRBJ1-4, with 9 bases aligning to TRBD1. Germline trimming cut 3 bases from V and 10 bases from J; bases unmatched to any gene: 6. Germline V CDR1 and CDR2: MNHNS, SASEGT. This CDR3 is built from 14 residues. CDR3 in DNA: TGTGCCAGCAGTGATGGGGACAGGGCGGCAAAACTGTTTTTT. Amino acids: CASSDGDRAAKLFF.

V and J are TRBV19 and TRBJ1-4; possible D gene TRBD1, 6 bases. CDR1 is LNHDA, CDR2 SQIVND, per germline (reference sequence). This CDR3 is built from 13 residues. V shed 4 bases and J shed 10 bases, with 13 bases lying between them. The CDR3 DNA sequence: TGTGCCAGTAGTACGCCAGCACAGGGAAAACTGTTTTTT. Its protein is CASSTPAQGKLFF.